The source of this TCR beta chain is a study of lymphopenia after photon versus proton radiotherapy. Study-level findings and limits: Oligoclonal CD8+ Temra expansion after nadir drove photon patients' diversity drop. Only patients who died were analyzed for survival; proton advantage is unproven. Larger post-nadir TCR diversity loss correlated inversely with survival in deceased patients.

In regard to this clone: Its target is unknown.

CDR1 and CDR2 from the germline V gene are SGHVS and FQNEAQ. V was trimmed by 2 bases and J by 6 bases, leaving 7 bases between them. The CDR3 consists of 12 residues. Clones were read by immunoSEQ multiplex PCR, and TCRdb kept only the in-frame ones, dropping some. The table shows 45,000 to 65,000 clones, with around four fifths occurring only once. This specimen consisted of peripheral blood, obtained from a patient treated with photon-based radiotherapy. The chain uses TRBV7-8 and TRBJ1-1; D not resolved. The source is a man between 50 and 59 years old with gastric cancer. The CDR3 sequence is CASSLLQAEAFF. Written as DNA, the CDR3 is TGTGCCAGCAGCTTACTCCAAGCTGAAGCTTTCTTT.